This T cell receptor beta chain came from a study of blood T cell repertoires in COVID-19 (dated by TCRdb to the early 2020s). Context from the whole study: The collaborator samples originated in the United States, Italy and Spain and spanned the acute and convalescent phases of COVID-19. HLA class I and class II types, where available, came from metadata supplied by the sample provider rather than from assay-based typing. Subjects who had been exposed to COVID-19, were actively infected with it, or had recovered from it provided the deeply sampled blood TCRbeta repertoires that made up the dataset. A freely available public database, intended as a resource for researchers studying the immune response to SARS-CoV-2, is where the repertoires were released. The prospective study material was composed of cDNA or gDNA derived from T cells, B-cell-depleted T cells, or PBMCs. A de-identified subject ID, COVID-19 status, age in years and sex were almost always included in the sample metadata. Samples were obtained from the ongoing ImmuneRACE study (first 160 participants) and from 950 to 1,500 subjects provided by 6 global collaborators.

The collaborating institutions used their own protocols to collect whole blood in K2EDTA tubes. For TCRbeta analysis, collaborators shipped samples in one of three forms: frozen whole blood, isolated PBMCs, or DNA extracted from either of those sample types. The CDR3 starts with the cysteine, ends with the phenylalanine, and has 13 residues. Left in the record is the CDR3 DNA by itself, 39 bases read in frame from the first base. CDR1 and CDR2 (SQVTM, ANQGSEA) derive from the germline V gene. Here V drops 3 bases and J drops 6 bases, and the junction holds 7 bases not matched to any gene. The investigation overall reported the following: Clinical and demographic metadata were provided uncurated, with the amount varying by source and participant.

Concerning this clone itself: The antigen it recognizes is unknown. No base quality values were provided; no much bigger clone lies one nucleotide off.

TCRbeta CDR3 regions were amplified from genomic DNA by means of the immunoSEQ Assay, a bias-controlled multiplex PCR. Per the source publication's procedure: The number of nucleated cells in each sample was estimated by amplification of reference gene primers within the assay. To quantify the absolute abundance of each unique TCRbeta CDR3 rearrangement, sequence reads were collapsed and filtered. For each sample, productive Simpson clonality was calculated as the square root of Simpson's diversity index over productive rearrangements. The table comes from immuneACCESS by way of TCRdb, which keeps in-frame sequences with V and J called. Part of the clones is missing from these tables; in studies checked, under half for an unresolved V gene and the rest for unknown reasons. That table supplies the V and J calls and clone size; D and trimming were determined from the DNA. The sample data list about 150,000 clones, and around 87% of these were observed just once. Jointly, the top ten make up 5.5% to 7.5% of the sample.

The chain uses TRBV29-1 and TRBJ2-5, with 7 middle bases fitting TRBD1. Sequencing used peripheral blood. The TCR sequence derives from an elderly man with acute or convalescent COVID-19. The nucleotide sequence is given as TGCAGCGTTGATCGACAGGGCGGACAGACCCAGTACTTC. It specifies CSVDRQGGQTQYF.